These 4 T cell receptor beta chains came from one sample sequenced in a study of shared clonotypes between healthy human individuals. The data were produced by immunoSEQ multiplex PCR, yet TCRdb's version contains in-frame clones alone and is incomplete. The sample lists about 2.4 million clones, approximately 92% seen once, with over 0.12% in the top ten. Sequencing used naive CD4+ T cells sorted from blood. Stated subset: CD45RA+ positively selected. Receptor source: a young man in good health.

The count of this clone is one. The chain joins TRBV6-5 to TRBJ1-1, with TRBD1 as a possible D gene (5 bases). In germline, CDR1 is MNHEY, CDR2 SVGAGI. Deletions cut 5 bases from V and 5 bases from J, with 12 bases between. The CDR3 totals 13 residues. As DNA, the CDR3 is TGTGCCAGCAGTCCCGGGGGAAGGACTGAAGCTTTCTTT. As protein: CASSPGGRTEAFF.

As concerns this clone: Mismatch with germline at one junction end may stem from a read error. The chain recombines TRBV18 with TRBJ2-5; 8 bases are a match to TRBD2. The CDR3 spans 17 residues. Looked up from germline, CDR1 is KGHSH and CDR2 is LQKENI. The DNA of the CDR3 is TGTGCCAACTCACCGGGCAGGGCCCGCGGGGGGCAAGAGACCCAGTACTTC. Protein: CANSPGRARGGQETQYF. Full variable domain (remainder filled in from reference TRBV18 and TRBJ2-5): NAGVMQNPRHLVRRRGQEARLRCSPMKGHSHVYWYRQLPEEGLKFMVYLQKENIIDESGMPKERFSAEFPKEGPSILRIQQVVRGDSAAYFCANSPGRARGGQETQYFGPGTRLLVL.

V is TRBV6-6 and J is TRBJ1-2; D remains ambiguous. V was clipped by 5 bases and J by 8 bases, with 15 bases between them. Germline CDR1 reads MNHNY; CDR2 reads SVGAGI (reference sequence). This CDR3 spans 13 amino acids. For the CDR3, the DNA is TGTGCCAGCAGTGCCGACGGACCGGTCGGCTACACCTTC. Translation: CASSADGPVGYTF.

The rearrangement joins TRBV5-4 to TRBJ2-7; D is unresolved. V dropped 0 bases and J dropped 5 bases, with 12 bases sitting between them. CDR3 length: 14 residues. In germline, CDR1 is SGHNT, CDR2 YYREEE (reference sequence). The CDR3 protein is CASSLGPRDDEQYF. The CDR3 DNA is TGTGCCAGCAGCTTGGGTCCAAGAGATGACGAGCAGTACTTC.